The 21 T cell receptor beta chains presented below share a single source sample, sequenced in a study. TCRdb re-called the RT-PCR reads with MiXCR, one entry per CDR3 protein. This sample yields about 680,000 distinct CDR3 sequences, of which 13% to 15% are seen a single time; roughly 3.9% belongs to the top ten. Material: memory CD4+ T cells from blood. These TCRs come from a female donor in good health, serving as a healthy control.

This clonotype came up a few times. CDR3 sequence (DNA): TGCAGCGTTGAAGCCCAGGACAGGGGGCGCGGGAATGAAAAACTGTTTTTT. Protein sequence: CSVEAQDRGRGNEKLFF. This chain links TRBV29-1 with TRBJ1-4, with 11 bases fitting TRBD1. The germline V gene encodes CDR1 SQVTM and CDR2 ANQGSEA. The CDR3 totals 17 residues. The junction had 9 bases not matched to a gene; V was cut back by 1 base and J by 5 bases.

The chain carries TRBV6-1 and TRBJ1-5, with D possibly TRBD1 on 5 matching bases. The ends were cut back, 8 bases at V and 4 bases at J, with 12 bases in the middle. The CDR3 spans 13 residues. Germline lookup yields CDR1 MNHNS and CDR2 SASEGT. CDR3 in DNA: TGTGCCAGCTTAAGGGACGGGAATCAGCCCCAGCATTTT. Its protein is CASLRDGNQPQHF.

This clonotype was seen a handful of times. The chain joins TRBV10-2 to TRBJ2-3; the match to TRBD2 covers 14 bases. After removal of 4 bases from V and 7 bases from J, the junction contained 4 bases not matched to a gene. CDR1 and CDR2 (germline): WSHSY, SAAADI. This CDR3 is 15 amino acids long. The CDR3 bases are TGCGCCAGCAGTGGAGGGACTAGCGGGAGTAATACGCAGTATTTT. As protein: CASSGGTSGSNTQYF.

The V and J genes are TRBV2 and TRBJ2-5; 7 bases match TRBD1. The CDR3 is made up of 13 amino acids. The germline CDR1 and CDR2 sequences are SNHLY and FYNNEI. The ends lost 7 bases at V and 1 base at J; junction bases unmatched: 3. The DNA for the CDR3 is TGTGCCAGCAACAGGGACAGCCAAGAGACCCAGTACTTC. Translated, it gives CASNRDSQETQYF.

The chain has TRBV18 and TRBJ2-3; TRBD2 matches at 12 bases. Trimming cost V 1 base and J 0 bases; bases outside gene matches: 8. Germline assignment: CDR1 KGHSH and CDR2 LQKENI. The CDR3 spans 19 residues. CDR3 in DNA: TGTGCCAGCTCACCACGCAGACTAGCGGGAGCATCAAGCACAGATACGCAGTATTTT. It is translated as CASSPRRLAGASSTDTQYF.

This clonotype was picked up a small number of times. The rearrangement links TRBV27 to TRBJ2-7, with D unclear. The CDR3 spans 12 residues. Between the trimmed V and J ends, which lost 6 bases and 2 bases, there was a span of 8 bases. The germline V gene has CDR1 MNHEY and CDR2 SMNVEV (reference sequence). DNA for the CDR3: TGTGCCAGCAGAGAGACACCCTACGAGCAGTACTTC. This encodes CASRETPYEQYF.

This clonotype was observed a few times. CDR3 residues: CASSLGTGFEQYF. CDR3 coding DNA: TGTGCCAGCAGTTTGGGGACAGGGTTCGAGCAGTACTTC. The V gene is TRBV12-3 or TRBV12-4, the J gene TRBJ2-7; 9 nucleotides align to TRBD1. This CDR3 has 13 amino acids. V trimming: 3 bases; J trimming: 6 bases; junction bases outside the gene matches: 3.

This clonotype came up a few times. This rearrangement joins TRBV20-1 to TRBJ1-5; TRBD1 aligns across 9 bases. There are 15 residues in the CDR3. V gave up 5 bases and J gave up 4 bases; unmatched junction bases: 9. The germline V gene encodes CDR1 DFQATT and CDR2 SNEGSKA (reference sequence). The CDR3 here is CSAVPGTGSNQPQHF. Here the CDR3 DNA reads TGCAGTGCTGTTCCCGGGACAGGGTCGAATCAGCCCCAGCATTTT.

This clonotype was counted between two and nine times. V is TRBV29-1 and J is TRBJ2-7, with TRBD1 matching 9 bases. There are 12 residues in the CDR3. The junction had 9 bases not matched to a gene; V was cut back by 6 bases and J by 9 bases. Looked up from germline, CDR1 is SQVTM and CDR2 is ANQGSEA. This CDR3 reads CSVRQGETVQYF. CDR3 nucleotide sequence: TGCAGCGTCCGACAGGGGGAAACGGTGCAGTACTTC.

The J gene is TRBJ2-2, the V gene TRBV13, with D possibly being TRBD2 (6 bases). V was trimmed by 3 bases and J by 5 bases, leaving 13 bases between them. This CDR3 comprises 15 residues. Germline lookup yields CDR1 PRHDT and CDR2 FYEKMQ (reference sequence). CDR3 coding DNA: TGTGCCAGCAGCTTGGCTAGCGCTGGGACCGGGGAGCTGTTTTTT. Its protein is CASSLASAGTGELFF.

This clonotype was seen a handful of times. The chain joins TRBV6-5 to TRBJ1-4; 7 bases align to TRBD1. This CDR3 comprises 18 residues. Germline CDR1 MNHEY, CDR2 SVGAGI. The trim removed 5 bases at V and 8 bases at J, leaving 20 bases unmatched. The CDR3 is CASSPSGDSMHRGEKLFF. Here the CDR3 DNA reads TGTGCCAGCAGTCCCTCCGGGGACAGCATGCACCGTGGAGAAAAACTGTTTTTT.

This clonotype was recorded many times. This sequence joins TRBV5-1 and TRBJ2-7; 8 bases map to TRBD1. This CDR3 comprises 14 residues. V was pared by 4 bases and J by 2 bases, with 5 bases of the junction left unmatched. CDR1 and CDR2 (germline): SGHRS, YFSETQ. Here the CDR3 DNA reads TGCGCCAGCAGCGTCTCGGGACAGGCCTACGAGCAGTACTTC. This translates into CASSVSGQAYEQYF.

This clonotype was seen at least ten times. The chain joins TRBV29-1 to TRBJ2-1, with 8 positions matching TRBD2. V shed 7 bases and J 8 bases; nucleotides not matched to a gene: 4. Germline V gene data show CDR1 as SQVTM and CDR2 as ANQGSEA. The CDR3 is made up of 11 amino acids. Written as DNA, the CDR3 is TGCAGCGGGACTAGCTCAGATGAGCAGTTCTTC. Translation gives CSGTSSDEQFF.

This chain connects TRBV28 to TRBJ1-2; 11 bases agree with TRBD1. CDR3 length: 18 residues. Germline CDR1 is MDHEN and CDR2 is SYDVKM. Germline trimming cut 6 bases from V and 4 bases from J; bases unmatched to any gene: 16. This CDR3 reads CASSLPPGQGVLSYGYTF. CDR3 nucleotides: TGTGCCAGCAGCCTGCCCCCGGGACAGGGGGTTTTAAGCTATGGCTACACCTTC.

This clonotype was seen only a few times. The chain is built from TRBV6-1 and TRBJ1-2; D might be TRBD1 (6 bases). The CDR3 spans 15 residues. Germline V gene lookup returns CDR1 MNHNS and CDR2 SASEGT. Trimming stripped 3 bases from V and 4 bases from J, with 15 bases between. CDR3 nucleotides: TGTGCCAGCAGTGATCCCCACGGGGGCGGCTATGGCTACACCTTC. Amino acids: CASSDPHGGGYGYTF.

The rearrangement uses TRBV5-1 and TRBJ2-1; 7 bases match TRBD2. The CDR3 consists of 13 residues. The germline gives CDR1 SGHRS, CDR2 YFSETQ. Unmatched junction bases numbered 4, after V lost 4 bases and J lost 6 bases. CDR3 nucleotides: TGCGCCAGCAGCGGGGGGGAGGGCAATGAGCAGTTCTTC. Amino acid sequence: CASSGGEGNEQFF. The full variable domain, completed using reference TRBV5-1 and TRBJ2-1, is KAGVTQTPRYLIKTRGQQVTLSCSPISGHRSVSWYQQTPGQGLQFLFEYFSETQRNKGNFPGRFSGRQFSNSRSEMNVSTLELGDSALYLCASSGGEGNEQFFGPGTRLTVL.

This clonotype appeared a few times. The chain uses TRBV7-3 and TRBJ2-1; 9 bases are a match to TRBD2. The CDR3 loop spans 16 amino acids. Germline loops: CDR1 SGHTA, CDR2 FQGTGA. The trim removed 0 bases at V and 4 bases at J, leaving 4 bases unmatched. The CDR3 loop is CASSLTAGGPYNEQFF. CDR3 DNA: TGTGCCAGCAGCTTAACTGCGGGGGGGCCGTACAATGAGCAGTTCTTC.

A word on this clonotype: One base away lies a much larger clone, so this may be a sequencing read error. V and J are TRBV7-2 and TRBJ2-1, with 7 bases fitting TRBD2. V shed 6 bases and J 5 bases; nucleotides not matched to a gene: 10. Germline V CDR1 and CDR2: SGHTA, FQGNSA. The CDR3 sequence is 15 residues long. In nucleotides, the CDR3 is TGTGCCAGCAGGGCTGGAGCGGGGTCCAACAATGAGCAGTTCTTC. This gives the protein CASRAGAGSNNEQFF. The variable domain in full, with the rest retrieved from reference TRBV7-2 and TRBJ2-1, is GAGVSQSPSNKVTEKGKDVELRCDPISGHTALYWYRQSLGQGLEFLIYFQGNSAPDKSGLPSDRFSAERTGGSVSTLTIQRTQQEDSAVYLCASRAGAGSNNEQFFGPGTRLTVL.

This clonotype was seen more than once but under ten times. The rearrangement links TRBV3-1 to TRBJ2-1, with D unresolved. CDR3 length: 11 residues. Trimming shortened V by 2 bases and J by 9 bases, and 5 bases separated the two germline ends. Looked up from germline, CDR1 is LGHDT and CDR2 is YNNKEL (reference sequence). CDR3 DNA sequence: TGTGCCAGCAGCCAAATTCTTGAGCAGTTCTTC. This encodes CASSQILEQFF.

The chain couples TRBV28 to TRBJ1-4; a possible D gene is TRBD1 (5 bases). Germline loops: CDR1 MDHEN, CDR2 SYDVKM. V was cut by 3 bases and J by 10 bases, with 9 bases left in between. The CDR3 totals 12 residues. In DNA, the CDR3 is TGTGCCAGCAGTTTCGTGGGGGGAAAACTGTTTTTT. Its translation: CASSFVGGKLFF.

This clonotype has ten or more counts. A junction end diverges from the germline sequence, so it may reflect a read error. The chain uses TRBV4-1 and TRBJ2-7; no definite D call. CDR1 and CDR2 from the germline V gene are MGHRA and YSYEKL. The CDR3 is 15 residues long. CDR3 residues: CASRQETSHVDEQYF. The CDR3 region has the DNA TGCGCCAGCAGGCAAGAGACCTCGCACGTCGACGAGCAGTACTTC.